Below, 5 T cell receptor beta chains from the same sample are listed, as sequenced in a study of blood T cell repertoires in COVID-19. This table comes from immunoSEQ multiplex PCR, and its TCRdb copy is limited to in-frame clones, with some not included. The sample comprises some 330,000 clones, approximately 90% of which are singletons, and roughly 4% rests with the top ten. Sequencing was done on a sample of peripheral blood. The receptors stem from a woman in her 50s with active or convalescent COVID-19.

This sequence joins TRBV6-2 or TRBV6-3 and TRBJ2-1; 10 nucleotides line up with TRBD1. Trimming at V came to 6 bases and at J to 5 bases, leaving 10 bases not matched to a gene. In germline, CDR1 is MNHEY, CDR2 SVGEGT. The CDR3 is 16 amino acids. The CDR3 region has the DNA TGTGCCAGCAGCCCGTTTGGGACAGGGGCCGACAATGAGCAGTTCTTC. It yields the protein CASSPFGTGADNEQFF.

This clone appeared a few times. DNA of the CDR3: TGTGCCAGCAGCTCCTCGAACACCGGGGAGCTGTTTTTT. It codes for CASSSSNTGELFF. V is TRBV7-9 and J is TRBJ2-2; no reliable D call. The CDR3 spans 13 residues. V dropped 4 bases and J dropped 0 bases, with 3 bases sitting between them. Germline-derived CDR1 and CDR2 are SEHNR and FQNEAQ (reference sequence).

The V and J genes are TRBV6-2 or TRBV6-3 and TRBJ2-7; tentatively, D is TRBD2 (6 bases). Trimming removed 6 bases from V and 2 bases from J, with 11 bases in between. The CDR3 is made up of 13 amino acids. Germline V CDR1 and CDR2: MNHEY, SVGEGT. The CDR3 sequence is CASSLGLPYEQYF. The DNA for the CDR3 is TGTGCCAGCAGCCTGGGACTGCCCTACGAGCAGTACTTC.

The CDR3: CAWSDGTYGYTF. The CDR3 nucleotides read TGTGCCTGGAGTGATGGCACCTATGGCTACACCTTC. J is TRBJ1-2 and V is TRBV30, with D hard to call. The germline CDR1 and CDR2 sequences are GTSNPN and SVGIG (reference sequence). The CDR3 is 12 amino acids. V gave up 1 base and J gave up 4 bases, with 7 bases separating them.

The CDR3 region has the DNA TGTGCCAGCTCCCCGGGGGGTGAAGCTTTCTTT. It specifies CASSPGGEAFF. The chain is built from TRBV18 and TRBJ1-1; D is possibly TRBD1 (5 bases). V lost 6 bases and J lost 7, with 9 bases in between. The germline CDR1 and CDR2 sequences are KGHSH and LQKENI. CDR3 length: 11 residues.